These 7 T cell receptor beta chains originate from one sample sequenced in a study of blood T cells in healthy people across ages. Using a J-beta primer mix together with a sample-barcoded 5' primer, a second PCR was run for roughly 6 to 12 cycles. MiXCR was run by TCRdb on the 5' RACE reads, yielding one entry per CDR3 protein. The sample consists of 1,500,000 or so distinct CDR3 sequences, 35% to 45% of them appearing once. The sequenced material came from blood. These receptors were taken from a woman aged 18-29 years in good health.

This clonotype has only a few counts. The chain employs TRBV4-1 and TRBJ2-1; D is perhaps TRBD1 (6 bases). Germline V gene data show CDR1 as MGHRA and CDR2 as YSYEKL. Trimming took 2 bases from V and 4 from J, leaving 15 bases between them. This CDR3 comprises 16 residues. CDR3 protein: CASSQRDNLNYNEQFF. The CDR3 nucleotides are TGCGCCAGCAGCCAAAGGGACAACCTAAATTACAATGAGCAGTTCTTC.

There are a few counts of this clonotype. This could be a read error, since a much larger clone is one nucleotide away. The CDR3 loop is CASSGRAGFNEQFF. CDR3 nucleotides: TGTGCCAGCAGCGGCCGAGCGGGCTTCAATGAGCAGTTCTTC. The chain carries TRBV9 and TRBJ2-1, with D possibly being TRBD2 (6 bases). V dropped 3 bases and J dropped 6 bases, with 13 bases sitting between them. CDR3 length: 14 amino acids. Germline V gene lookup returns CDR1 SGDLS and CDR2 YYNGEE. Full variable domain (remainder filled in from reference TRBV9 and TRBJ2-1): DSGVTQTPKHLITATGQRVTLRCSPRSGDLSVYWYQQSLDQGLQFLIQYYNGEERAKGNILERFSAQQFPDLHSELNLSSLELGDSALYFCASSGRAGFNEQFFGPGTRLTVL.

This clonotype was seen only a few times. The chain uses TRBV7-8 and TRBJ2-5; TRBD1 might be the D (5 bases). Germline loops: CDR1 SGHVS, CDR2 FQNEAQ. V was pared by 5 bases and J by 0 bases, with 10 bases between. The CDR3 has 14 amino acids. CDR3 in amino acids: CASSHDRNQETQYF. The CDR3 region has the DNA TGTGCCAGCAGCCATGACAGAAACCAAGAGACCCAGTACTTC.

The gene calls are TRBV11-2 and TRBJ1-1; 8 bases fit TRBD1. The trim removed 5 bases at V and 5 bases at J, leaving 7 bases unmatched. The CDR3 totals 14 residues. Germline-derived CDR1 and CDR2 are SGHAT and FQNNGV. The CDR3 sequence: CASSRGQEGTEAFF. The CDR3 nucleotides read TGTGCCAGCAGCCGGGGACAGGAAGGAACTGAAGCTTTCTTT.

This rearrangement joins TRBV28 to TRBJ2-7, with 9 bases identical to TRBD1. This CDR3 has 16 residues. With V trimmed by 9 bases and J by 6 bases, 18 bases remained unmatched. CDR1 and CDR2 (germline): MDHEN, SYDVKM. The CDR3 DNA sequence: TGTGCCAGAAGACGGGACAGGGTTCGACCATACGGCGAGCAGTACTTC. Translated: CARRRDRVRPYGEQYF.

This chain connects TRBV20-1 to TRBJ2-1, with D perhaps matching TRBD1 (5 bases). The assigned J gene may be wrong: the sequence end matches TRBJ2-7 better. Germline lookup yields CDR1 DFQATT and CDR2 SNEGSKA (reference sequence). This CDR3 is 17 amino acids long. For the CDR3, the DNA is TGCAGTGCTAGAGATCGAAGGGGCCGCAGCTCCTACAATGAGCAGTACTTC. Translating it yields CSARDRRGRSSYNEQYF.

The chain employs TRBV5-5 and TRBJ1-4; 7 bases are a match to TRBD1. This CDR3 spans 15 amino acids. Germline CDR1 is SGHKS and CDR2 is YYEKEE (reference sequence). J gave up 7 bases and V 4 bases, and 10 bases lay outside the gene matches. CDR3: CASSRTGVGGEKLFF. The CDR3 nucleotides are TGTGCCAGCAGCAGAACAGGGGTAGGGGGTGAAAAACTGTTTTTT.